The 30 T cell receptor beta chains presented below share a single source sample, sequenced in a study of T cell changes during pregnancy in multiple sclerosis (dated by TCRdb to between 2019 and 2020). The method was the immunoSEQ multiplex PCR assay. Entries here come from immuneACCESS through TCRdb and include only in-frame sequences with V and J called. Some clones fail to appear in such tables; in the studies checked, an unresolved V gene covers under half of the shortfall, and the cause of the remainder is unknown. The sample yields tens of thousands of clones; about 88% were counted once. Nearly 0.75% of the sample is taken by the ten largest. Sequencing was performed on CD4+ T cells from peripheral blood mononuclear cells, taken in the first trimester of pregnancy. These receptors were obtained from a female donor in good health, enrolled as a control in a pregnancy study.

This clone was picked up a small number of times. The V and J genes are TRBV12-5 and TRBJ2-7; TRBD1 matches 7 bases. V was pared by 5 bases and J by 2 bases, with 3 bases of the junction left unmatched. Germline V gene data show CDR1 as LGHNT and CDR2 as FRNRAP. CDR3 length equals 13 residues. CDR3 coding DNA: TGTGCTAGTGGTCTCGGGACAGCCTACGAGCAGTACTTC. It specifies CASGLGTAYEQYF. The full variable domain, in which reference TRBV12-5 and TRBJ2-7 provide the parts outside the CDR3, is DARVTQTPRHKVTEMGQEVTMRCQPILGHNTVFWYRQTMMQGLELLAYFRNRAPLDDSGMPKDRFSAEMPDATLATLKIQPSEPRDSAVYFCASGLGTAYEQYFGPGTRLTVT.

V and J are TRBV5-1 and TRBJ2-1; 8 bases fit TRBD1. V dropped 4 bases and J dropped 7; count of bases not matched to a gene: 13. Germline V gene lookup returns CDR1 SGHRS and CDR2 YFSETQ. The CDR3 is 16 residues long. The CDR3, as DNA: TGCGCCAGCAGCGTAGGGGACAGGCTAGGTCGAAATGAGCAGTTCTTC. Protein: CASSVGDRLGRNEQFF. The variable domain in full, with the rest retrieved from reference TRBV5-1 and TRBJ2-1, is KAGVTQTPRYLIKTRGQQVTLSCSPISGHRSVSWYQQTPGQGLQFLFEYFSETQRNKGNFPGRFSGRQFSNSRSEMNVSTLELGDSALYLCASSVGDRLGRNEQFFGPGTRLTVL.

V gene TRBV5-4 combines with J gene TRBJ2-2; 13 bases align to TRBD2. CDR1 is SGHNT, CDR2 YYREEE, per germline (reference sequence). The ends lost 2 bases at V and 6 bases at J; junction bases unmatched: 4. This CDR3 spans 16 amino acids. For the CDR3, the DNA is TGTGCCAGCAGCTTAATACTAGCGGGAGGGTCCGGGGAGCTGTTTTTT. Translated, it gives CASSLILAGGSGELFF.

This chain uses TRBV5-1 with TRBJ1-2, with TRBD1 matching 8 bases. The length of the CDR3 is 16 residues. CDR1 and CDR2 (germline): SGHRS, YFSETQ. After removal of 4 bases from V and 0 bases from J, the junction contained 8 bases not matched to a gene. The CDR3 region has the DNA TGCGCCAGCAGCGCCGCTCAGGGGGCAGCTAACTATGGCTACACCTTC. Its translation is CASSAAQGAANYGYTF.

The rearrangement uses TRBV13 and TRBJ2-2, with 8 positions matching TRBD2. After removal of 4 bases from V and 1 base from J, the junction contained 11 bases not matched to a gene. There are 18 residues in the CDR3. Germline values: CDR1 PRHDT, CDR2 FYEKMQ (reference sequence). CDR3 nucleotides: TGTGCCAGCAGCTCCCCCCGAGCGGGAGTGGGGAACACCGGGGAGCTGTTTTTT. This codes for CASSSPRAGVGNTGELFF.

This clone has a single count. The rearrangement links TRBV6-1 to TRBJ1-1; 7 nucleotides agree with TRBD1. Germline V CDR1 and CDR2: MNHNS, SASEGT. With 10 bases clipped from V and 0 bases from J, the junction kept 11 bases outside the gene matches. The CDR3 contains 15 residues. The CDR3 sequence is CATGPADRMNTEAFF. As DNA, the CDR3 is TGTGCCACCGGACCAGCGGACAGGATGAACACTGAAGCTTTCTTT.

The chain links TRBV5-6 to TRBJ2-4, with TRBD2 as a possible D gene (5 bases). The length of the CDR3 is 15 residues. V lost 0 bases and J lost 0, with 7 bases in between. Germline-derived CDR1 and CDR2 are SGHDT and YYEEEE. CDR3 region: CASSLAGLAKNIQYF. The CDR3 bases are TGTGCCAGCAGCTTGGCCGGACTAGCCAAAAACATTCAGTACTTC.

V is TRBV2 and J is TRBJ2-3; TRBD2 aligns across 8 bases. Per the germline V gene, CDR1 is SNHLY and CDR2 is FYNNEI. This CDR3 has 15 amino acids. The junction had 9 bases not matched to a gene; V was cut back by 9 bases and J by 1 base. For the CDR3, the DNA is TGTGCCAGTTCCCAAGCGGGGGATGGCACAGATACGCAGTATTTT. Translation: CASSQAGDGTDTQYF.

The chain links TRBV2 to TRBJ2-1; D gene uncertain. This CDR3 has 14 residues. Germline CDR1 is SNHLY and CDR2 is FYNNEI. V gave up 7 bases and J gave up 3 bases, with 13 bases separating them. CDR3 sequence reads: CASIERLSYNEQFF. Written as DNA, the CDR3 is TGTGCCAGCATAGAGCGTCTTAGCTACAATGAGCAGTTCTTC.

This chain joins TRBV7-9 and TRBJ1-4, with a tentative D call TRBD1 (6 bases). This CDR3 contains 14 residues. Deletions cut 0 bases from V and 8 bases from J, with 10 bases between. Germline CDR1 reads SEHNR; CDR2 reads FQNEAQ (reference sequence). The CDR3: CASSLAGQGEKLFF. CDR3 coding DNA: TGTGCCAGCAGCTTAGCCGGGCAGGGGGAAAAACTGTTTTTT.

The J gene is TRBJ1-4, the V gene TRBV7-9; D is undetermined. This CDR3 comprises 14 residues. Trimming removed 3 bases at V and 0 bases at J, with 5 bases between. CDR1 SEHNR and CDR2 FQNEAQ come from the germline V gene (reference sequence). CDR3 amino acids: CASSFQTTNEKLFF. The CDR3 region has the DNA TGTGCCAGCAGCTTCCAGACAACTAATGAAAAACTGTTTTTT.

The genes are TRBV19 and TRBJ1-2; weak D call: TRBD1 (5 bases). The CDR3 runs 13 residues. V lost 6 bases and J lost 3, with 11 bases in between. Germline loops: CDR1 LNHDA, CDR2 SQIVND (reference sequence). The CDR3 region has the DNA TGTGCCAGTAGGGGGCCTAATGACTATGGCTACACCTTC. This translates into CASRGPNDYGYTF.

CDR3 protein: CASSPMAGDNTEAFF. The CDR3 DNA is TGTGCCAGCTCACCAATGGCAGGGGACAACACTGAAGCTTTCTTT. V and J are TRBV18 and TRBJ1-1; possible D gene TRBD1, 6 bases. V was pared by 2 bases and J by 2 bases, with 12 bases between. CDR1 and CDR2 (germline): KGHSH, LQKENI. The CDR3 runs to 15 residues. Together with reference TRBV18 and TRBJ1-1, the CDR3 gives the full variable domain: NAGVMQNPRHLVRRRGQEARLRCSPMKGHSHVYWYRQLPEEGLKFMVYLQKENIIDESGMPKERFSAEFPKEGPSILRIQQVVRGDSAAYFCASSPMAGDNTEAFFGQGTRLTVV.

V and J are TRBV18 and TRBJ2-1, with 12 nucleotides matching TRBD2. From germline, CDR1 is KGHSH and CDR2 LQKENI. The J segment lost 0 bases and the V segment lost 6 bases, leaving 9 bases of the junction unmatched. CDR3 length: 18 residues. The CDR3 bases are TGTGCCAGCTCTCCGACTAGCGGGGGTTGGAGCTCCTACAATGAGCAGTTCTTC. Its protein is CASSPTSGGWSSYNEQFF.

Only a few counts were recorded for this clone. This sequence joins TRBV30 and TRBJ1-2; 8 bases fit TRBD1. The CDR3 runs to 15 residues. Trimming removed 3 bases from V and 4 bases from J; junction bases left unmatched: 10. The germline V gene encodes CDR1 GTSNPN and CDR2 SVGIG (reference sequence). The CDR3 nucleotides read TGTGCCTGGAGCCTACAGGGGGAAGGGGTCTATGGCTACACCTTC. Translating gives CAWSLQGEGVYGYTF.

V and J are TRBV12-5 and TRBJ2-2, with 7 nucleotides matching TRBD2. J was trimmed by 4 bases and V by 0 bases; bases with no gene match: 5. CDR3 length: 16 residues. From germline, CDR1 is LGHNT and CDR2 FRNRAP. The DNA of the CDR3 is TGTGCTAGTGGTTTGGTATTGGGAGGGTCCACCGGGGAGCTGTTTTTT. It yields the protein CASGLVLGGSTGELFF.

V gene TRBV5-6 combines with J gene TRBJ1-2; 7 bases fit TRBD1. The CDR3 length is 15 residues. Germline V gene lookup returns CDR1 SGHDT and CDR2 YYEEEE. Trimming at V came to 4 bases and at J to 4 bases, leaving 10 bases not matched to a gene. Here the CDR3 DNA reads TGTGCCAGCAGCCAGATATTGACAGGGATCTATGGCTACACCTTC. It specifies CASSQILTGIYGYTF.

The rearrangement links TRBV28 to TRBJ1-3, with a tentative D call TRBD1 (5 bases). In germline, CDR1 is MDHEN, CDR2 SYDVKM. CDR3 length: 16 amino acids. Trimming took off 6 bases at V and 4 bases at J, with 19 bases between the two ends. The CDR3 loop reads CASRSLRVGRGNTIYF. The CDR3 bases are TGTGCCAGCAGAAGCCTCAGGGTCGGCCGAGGAAACACCATATATTTT.

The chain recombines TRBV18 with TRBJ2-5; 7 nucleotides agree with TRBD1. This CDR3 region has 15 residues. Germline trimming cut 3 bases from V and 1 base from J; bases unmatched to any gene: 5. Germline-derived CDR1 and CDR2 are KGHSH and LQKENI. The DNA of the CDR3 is TGTGCCAGCTCACCTCCTAGACAGGGCCAAGAGACCCAGTACTTC. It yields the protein CASSPPRQGQETQYF.

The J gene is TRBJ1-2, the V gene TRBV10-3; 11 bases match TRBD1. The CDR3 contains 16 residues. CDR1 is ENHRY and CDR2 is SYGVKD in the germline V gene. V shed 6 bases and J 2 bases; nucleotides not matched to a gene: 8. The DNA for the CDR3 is TGTGCCATCAGCTCAGGACAGGGGGCCCCGAACTATGGCTACACCTTC. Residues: CAISSGQGAPNYGYTF.

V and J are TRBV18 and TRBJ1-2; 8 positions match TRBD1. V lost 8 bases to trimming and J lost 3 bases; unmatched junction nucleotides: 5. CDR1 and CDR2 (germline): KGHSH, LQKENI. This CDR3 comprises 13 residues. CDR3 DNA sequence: TGTGCCAGCCTACCGGACAGGGACTATGGCTACACCTTC. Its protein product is CASLPDRDYGYTF.

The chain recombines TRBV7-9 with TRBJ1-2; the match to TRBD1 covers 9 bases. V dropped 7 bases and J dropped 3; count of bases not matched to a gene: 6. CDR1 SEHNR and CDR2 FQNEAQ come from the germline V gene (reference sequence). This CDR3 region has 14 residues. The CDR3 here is CASTPGQGHYGYTF. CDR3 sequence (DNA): TGTGCCAGCACCCCGGGACAGGGCCACTATGGCTACACCTTC.

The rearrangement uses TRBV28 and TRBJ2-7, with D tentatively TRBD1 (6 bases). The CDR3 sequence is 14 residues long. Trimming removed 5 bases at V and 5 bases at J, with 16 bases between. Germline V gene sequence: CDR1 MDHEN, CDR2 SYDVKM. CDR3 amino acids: CASSSHGTNHEQYF. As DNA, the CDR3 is TGTGCCAGCAGTAGTCACGGGACAAACCACGAGCAGTACTTC.

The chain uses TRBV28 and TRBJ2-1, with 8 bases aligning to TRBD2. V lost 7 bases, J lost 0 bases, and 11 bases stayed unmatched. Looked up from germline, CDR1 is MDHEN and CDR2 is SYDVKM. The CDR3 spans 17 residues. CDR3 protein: CASTSAGVPSSYNEQFF. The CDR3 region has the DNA TGTGCCAGCACCTCAGCGGGAGTACCAAGCTCCTACAATGAGCAGTTCTTC.

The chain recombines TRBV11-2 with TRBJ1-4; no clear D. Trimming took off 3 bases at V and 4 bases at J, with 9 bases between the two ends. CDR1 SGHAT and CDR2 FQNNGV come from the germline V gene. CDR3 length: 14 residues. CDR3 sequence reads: CASSFQYINEKLFF. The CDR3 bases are TGTGCCAGCAGCTTCCAGTACATTAATGAAAAACTGTTTTTT.

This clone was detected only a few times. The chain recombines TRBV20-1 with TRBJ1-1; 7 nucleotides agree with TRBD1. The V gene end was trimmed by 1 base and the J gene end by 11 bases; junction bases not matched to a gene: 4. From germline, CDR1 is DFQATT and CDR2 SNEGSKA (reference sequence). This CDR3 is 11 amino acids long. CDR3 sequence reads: CSARAGQRAFF. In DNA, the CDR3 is TGCAGTGCTAGAGCGGGACAGCGGGCTTTCTTT.

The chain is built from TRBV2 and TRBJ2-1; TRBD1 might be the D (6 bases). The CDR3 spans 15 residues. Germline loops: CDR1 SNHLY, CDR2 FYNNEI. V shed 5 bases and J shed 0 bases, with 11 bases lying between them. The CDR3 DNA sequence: TGTGCCAGCAGTTACAGGGTTAGCTCCTACAATGAGCAGTTCTTC. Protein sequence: CASSYRVSSYNEQFF.

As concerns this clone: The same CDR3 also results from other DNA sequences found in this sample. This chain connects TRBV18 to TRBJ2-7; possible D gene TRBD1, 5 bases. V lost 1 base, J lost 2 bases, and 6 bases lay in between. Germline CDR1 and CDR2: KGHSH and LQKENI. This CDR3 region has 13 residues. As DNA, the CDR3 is TGTGCCAGCTCACCACAGGACACCTACGAGCAGTACTTC. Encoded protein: CASSPQDTYEQYF.

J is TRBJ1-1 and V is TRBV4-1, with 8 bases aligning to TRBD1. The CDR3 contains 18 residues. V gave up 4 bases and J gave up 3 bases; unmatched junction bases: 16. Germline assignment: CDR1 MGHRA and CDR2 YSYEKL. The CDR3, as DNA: TGCGCCAGCAGCCCTCCCGCGGACAGGGCCGATCGGGACACTGAAGCTTTCTTT. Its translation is CASSPPADRADRDTEAFF.

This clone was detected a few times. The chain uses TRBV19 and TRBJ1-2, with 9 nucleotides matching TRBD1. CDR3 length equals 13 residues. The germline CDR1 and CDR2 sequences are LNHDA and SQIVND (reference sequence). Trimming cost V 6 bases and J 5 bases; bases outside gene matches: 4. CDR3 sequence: CASRQDRGYGYTF. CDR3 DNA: TGTGCCAGTAGGCAGGACAGGGGATATGGCTACACCTTC.